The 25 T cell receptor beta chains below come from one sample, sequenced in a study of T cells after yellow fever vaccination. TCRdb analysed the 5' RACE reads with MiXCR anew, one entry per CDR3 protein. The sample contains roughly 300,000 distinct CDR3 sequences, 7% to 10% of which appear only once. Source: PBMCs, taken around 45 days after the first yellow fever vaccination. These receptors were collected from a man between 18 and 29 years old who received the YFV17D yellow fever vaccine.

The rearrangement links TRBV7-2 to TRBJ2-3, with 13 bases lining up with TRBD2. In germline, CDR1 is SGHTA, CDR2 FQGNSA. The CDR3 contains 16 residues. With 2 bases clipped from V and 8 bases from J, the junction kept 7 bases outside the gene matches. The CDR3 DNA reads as TGTGCCAGCAGCTTATACACTAGCGGGGGGGAAGGTACGCAGTATTTT. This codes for CASSLYTSGGEGTQYF.

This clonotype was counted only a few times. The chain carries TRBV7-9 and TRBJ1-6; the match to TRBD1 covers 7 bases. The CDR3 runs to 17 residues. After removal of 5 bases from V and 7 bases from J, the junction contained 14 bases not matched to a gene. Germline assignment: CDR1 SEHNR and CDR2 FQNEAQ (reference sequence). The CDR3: CASSLATGYIKNSPLHF. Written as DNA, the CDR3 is TGTGCCAGCAGCCTCGCGACAGGGTACATCAAAAATTCACCCCTCCACTTT. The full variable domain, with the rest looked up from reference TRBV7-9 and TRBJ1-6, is DTGVSQNPRHKITKRGQNVTFRCDPISEHNRLYWYRQTLGQGPEFLTYFQNEAQLEKSRLLSDRFSAERPKGSFSTLEIQRTEQGDSAMYLCASSLATGYIKNSPLHFGNGTRLTVT.

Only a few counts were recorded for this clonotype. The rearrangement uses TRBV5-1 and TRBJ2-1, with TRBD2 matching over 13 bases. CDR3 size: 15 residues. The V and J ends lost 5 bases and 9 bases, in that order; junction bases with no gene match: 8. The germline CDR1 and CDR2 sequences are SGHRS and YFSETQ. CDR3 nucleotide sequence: TGCGCCAGCAGTCCCACTAGCGGGGGGGCTGGTGAGCAGTTCTTC. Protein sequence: CASSPTSGGAGEQFF.

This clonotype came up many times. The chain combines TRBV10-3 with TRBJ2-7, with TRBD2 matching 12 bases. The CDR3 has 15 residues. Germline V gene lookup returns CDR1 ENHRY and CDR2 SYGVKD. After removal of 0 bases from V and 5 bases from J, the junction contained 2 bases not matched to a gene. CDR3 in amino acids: CAISESTSGGDEQYF. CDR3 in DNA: TGTGCCATCAGTGAGTCGACTAGCGGGGGCGACGAGCAGTACTTC.

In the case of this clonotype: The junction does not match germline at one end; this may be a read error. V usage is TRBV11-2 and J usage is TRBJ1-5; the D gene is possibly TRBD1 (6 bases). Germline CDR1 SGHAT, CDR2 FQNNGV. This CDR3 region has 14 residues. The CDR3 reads CASSLSGGYHPQHF. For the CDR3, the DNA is TGTGCCAGCAGCTTGTCCGGGGGCTATCATCCCCAGCATTTT.

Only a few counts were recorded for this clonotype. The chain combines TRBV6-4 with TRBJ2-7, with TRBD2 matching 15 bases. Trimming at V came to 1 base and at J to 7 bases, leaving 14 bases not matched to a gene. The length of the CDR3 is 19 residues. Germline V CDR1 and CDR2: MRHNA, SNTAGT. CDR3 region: CASSDCGWGLAGGSSEQYV. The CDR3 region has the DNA TGTGCCAGCAGTGACTGTGGGTGGGGACTAGCGGGGGGATCTAGTGAGCAGTACGTC.

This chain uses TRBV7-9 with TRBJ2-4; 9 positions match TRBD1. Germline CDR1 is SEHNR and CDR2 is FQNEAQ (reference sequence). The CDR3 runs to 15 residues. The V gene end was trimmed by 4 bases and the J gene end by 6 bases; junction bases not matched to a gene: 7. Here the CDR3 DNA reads TGTGCCAGCAGCTCCCGGGACAGGGAGGGAAACATTCAGTACTTC. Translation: CASSSRDREGNIQYF.

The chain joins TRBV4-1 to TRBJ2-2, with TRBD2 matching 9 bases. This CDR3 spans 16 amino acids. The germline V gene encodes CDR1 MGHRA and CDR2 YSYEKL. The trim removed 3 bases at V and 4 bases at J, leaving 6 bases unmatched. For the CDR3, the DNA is TGCGCCAGCAGCCACCTCAGCGGGGGGTTCACCGGGGAGCTGTTTTTT. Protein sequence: CASSHLSGGFTGELFF.

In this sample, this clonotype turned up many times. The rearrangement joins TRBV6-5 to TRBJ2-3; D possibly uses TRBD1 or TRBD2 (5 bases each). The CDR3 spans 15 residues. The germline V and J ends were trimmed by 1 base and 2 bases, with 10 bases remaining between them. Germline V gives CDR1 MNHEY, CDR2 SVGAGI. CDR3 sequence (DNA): TGTGCCAGCAGTTACTGGGGGACCTCCACAGATACGCAGTATTTT. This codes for CASSYWGTSTDTQYF.

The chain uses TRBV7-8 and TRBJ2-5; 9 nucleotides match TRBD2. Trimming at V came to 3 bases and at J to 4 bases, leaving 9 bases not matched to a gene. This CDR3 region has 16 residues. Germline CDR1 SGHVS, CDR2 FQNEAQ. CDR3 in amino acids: CASSFASGAAGETQYF. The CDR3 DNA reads TGTGCCAGCAGCTTCGCTAGCGGGGCCGCGGGAGAGACCCAGTACTTC.

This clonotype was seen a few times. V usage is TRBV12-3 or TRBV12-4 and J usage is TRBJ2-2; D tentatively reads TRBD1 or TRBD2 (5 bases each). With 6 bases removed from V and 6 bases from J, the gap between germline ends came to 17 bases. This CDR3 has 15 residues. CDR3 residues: CASRGSGKGAGELFF. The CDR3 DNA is TGTGCCAGCAGGGGGTCAGGGAAGGGAGCCGGGGAGCTGTTTTTT.

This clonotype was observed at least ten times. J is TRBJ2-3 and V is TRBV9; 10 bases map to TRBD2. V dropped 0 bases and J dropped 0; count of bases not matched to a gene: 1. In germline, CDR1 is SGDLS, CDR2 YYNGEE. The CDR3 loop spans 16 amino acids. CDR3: CASSVVAGGSTDTQYF. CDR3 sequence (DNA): TGTGCCAGCAGCGTAGTAGCGGGGGGTAGCACAGATACGCAGTATTTT. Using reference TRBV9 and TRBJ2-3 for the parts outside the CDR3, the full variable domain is DSGVTQTPKHLITATGQRVTLRCSPRSGDLSVYWYQQSLDQGLQFLIQYYNGEERAKGNILERFSAQQFPDLHSELNLSSLELGDSALYFCASSVVAGGSTDTQYFGPGTRLTVL.

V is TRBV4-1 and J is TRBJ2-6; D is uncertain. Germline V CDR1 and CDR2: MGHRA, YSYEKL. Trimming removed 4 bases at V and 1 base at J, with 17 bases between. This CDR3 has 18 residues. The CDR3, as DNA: TGCGCCAGCAGCCCAAACGTGGACCTTCTTTCTGGGGCCAACGTCCTGACTTTC. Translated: CASSPNVDLLSGANVLTF.

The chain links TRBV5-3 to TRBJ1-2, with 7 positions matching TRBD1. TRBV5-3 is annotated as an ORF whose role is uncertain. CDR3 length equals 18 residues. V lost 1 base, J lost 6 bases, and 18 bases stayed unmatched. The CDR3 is CARSLLSGQQQLGNGYTF. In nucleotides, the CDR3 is TGTGCCAGAAGCTTGCTGTCGGGACAGCAACAGTTGGGAAATGGCTACACCTTC.

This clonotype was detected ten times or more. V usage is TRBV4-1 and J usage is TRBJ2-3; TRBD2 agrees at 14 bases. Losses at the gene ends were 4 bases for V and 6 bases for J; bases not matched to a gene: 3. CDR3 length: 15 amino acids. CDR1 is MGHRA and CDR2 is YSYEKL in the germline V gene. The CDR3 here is CASSRLAGGPDTQYF. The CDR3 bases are TGCGCCAGCAGCCGACTAGCGGGGGGGCCGGATACGCAGTATTTT.

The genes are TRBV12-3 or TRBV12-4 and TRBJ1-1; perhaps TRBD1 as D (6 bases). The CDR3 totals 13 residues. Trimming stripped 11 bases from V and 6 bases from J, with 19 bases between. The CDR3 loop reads CAGINWGAAEAFF. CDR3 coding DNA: TGTGCCGGCATTAACTGGGGGGCGGCTGAAGCTTTCTTT.

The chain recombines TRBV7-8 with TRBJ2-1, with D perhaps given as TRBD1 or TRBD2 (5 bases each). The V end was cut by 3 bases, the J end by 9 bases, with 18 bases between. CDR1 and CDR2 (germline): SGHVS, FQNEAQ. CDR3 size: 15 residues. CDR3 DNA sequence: TGTGCCAGCAGCTTGAGGGGTTCCCCGTCCGTTGAGCAGTTCTTC. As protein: CASSLRGSPSVEQFF.

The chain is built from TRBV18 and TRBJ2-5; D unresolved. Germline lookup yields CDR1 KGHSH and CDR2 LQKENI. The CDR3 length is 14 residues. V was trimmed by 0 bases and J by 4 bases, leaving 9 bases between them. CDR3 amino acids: CASSPPTVSETQYF. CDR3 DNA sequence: TGTGCCAGCTCACCACCGACGGTATCAGAGACCCAGTACTTC.

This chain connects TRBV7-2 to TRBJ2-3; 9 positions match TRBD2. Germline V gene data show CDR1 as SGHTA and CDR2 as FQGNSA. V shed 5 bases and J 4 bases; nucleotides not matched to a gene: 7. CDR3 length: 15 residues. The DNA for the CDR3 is TGTGCCAGCAGCCCCACTAGCGGGTATGCAGATACGCAGTATTTT. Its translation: CASSPTSGYADTQYF.

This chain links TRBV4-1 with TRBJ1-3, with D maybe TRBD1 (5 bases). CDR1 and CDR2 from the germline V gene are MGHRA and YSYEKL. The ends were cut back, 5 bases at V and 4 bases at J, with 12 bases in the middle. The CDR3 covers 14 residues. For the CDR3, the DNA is TGCGCCAGCAGCTTAACAGGTATCGGAAACACCATATATTTT. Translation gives CASSLTGIGNTIYF.

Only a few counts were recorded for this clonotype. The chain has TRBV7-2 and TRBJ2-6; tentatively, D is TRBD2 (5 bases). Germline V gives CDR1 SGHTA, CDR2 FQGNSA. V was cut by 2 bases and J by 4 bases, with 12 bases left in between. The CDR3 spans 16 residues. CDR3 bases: TGTGCCAGCAGCTTATTCGGGCGGGCCGGGGCCAACGTCCTGACTTTC. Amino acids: CASSLFGRAGANVLTF. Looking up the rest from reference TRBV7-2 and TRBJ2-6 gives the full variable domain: GAGVSQSPSNKVTEKGKDVELRCDPISGHTALYWYRQSLGQGLEFLIYFQGNSAPDKSGLPSDRFSAERTGGSVSTLTIQRTQQEDSAVYLCASSLFGRAGANVLTFGAGSRLTVL.

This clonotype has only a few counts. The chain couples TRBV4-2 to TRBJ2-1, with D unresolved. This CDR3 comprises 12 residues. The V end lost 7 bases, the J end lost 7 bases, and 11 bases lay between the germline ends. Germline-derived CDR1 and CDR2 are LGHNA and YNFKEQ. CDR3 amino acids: CASNLLGNEQFF. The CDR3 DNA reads TGTGCCAGCAACCTTTTGGGGAATGAGCAGTTCTTC.

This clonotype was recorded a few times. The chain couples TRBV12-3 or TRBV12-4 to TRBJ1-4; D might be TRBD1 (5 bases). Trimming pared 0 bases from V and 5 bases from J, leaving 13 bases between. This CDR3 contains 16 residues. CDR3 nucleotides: TGTGCCAGCAGTTTAGCGCCTGGGGCAGGGAATGAAAAACTGTTTTTT. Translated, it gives CASSLAPGAGNEKLFF.

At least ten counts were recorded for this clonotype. The DNA of the CDR3 is TGTGCCATCAGGGAAGGGAAAACGAACACCGGGGAGCTGTTTTTT. This sequence encodes CAIREGKTNTGELFF. V usage is TRBV10-3 and J usage is TRBJ2-2; D is uncertain. The CDR3 totals 15 residues. Germline V gene sequence: CDR1 ENHRY, CDR2 SYGVKD. V was pared by 6 bases and J by 0 bases, with 11 bases between.

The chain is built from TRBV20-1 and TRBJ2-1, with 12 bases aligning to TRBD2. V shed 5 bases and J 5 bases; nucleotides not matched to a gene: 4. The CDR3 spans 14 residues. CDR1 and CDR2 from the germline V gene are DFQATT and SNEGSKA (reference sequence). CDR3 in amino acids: CSAPSSGGDNEQFF. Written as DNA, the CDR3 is TGCAGTGCTCCCTCTAGCGGGGGGGACAATGAGCAGTTCTTC.